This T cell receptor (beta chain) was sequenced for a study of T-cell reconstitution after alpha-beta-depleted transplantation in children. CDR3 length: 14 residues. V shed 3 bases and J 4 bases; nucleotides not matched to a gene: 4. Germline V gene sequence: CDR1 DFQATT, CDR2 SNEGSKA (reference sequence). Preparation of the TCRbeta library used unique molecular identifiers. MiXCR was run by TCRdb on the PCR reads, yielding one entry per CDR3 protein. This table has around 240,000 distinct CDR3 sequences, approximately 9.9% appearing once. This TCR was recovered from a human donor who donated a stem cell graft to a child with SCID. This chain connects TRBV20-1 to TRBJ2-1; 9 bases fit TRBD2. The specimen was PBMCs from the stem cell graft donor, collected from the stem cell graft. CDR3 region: CSARRAGGYNEQFF. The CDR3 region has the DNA TGCAGTGCTAGGCGAGCGGGGGGATACAATGAGCAGTTCTTC.